This TCR beta chain derives from a study of T cell responses to AZD1222 COVID-19 vaccine (dated by TCRdb to 2020 to 2022). Broadly, across the study: A total of 233 trial participants underwent TCR sequencing, of whom about 210 had received two doses of AZD1222 and some 25 had received two doses of the MenACWY control vaccine. Trial participants were enrolled by age into subgroups of 18-55, 56-69 and 70-plus years, and around 140, 26 and 57 TCR-sequenced participants, respectively, were included in these subgroups. The study at large found these results: Reportedly, almost half of the unique spike-specific TCRs recognized epitopes lying outside the regions that are mutated in the B.1.351 and B.1.1.7 variants. Because no day 14 peak-response samples were available, repertoires were characterized only after the peak T cell response. Conclusions about previously exposed vaccinees are limited, since just a handful of AZD1222 recipients were seropositive for SARS-CoV-2 at baseline. The whole spike protein was spanned by vaccine-associated CD4 TCRs, and dominant responses were seen in regions 160-218 and 743-854. Most participants were white British and females outnumbered males, and the authors suggested that clonal diversity may have been underestimated. The 56-69-year group was small, and its depth increase did not reach significance, likely because of low power. After two AZD1222 doses, both the breadth and the depth of spike-specific TCRs were significantly higher than at day 0 and than in MenACWY recipients.

From its cysteine to its phenylalanine, the CDR3 spans 14 amino acids. Left in the record is the CDR3 DNA by itself, 42 bases read in frame from the first base. V is reduced by 6 bases and J by 9 bases, leaving a spacing of 15 bases between them. Per the germline V gene, SGHTA is the CDR1 and FQGTGA is the CDR2. The intended sense of this specimen's time point label: about 28 days (+/-7) after the second vaccine dose. AZD1222 recipients with second doses at about 4 weeks or about 12 weeks were pooled, because spike-specific TCR depth and breadth did not differ between schedules. Vaccinee samples came from UK trials COV001 and COV002, including a single-blind randomized controlled phase 2/3 trial of AZD1222 (ChAdOx1 nCoV-19) in healthy adults. For TCRbeta chain sequencing, PBMC samples from trial participants were taken at day 0 and at day 28 after the second dose. The CDR3 regions of human TCRbeta chains were subjected to immunosequencing. In the paper's pipeline: Repertoire TCRs were matched against a reference library of SARS-CoV-2-specific TCRs generated with the MIRA antigen-specificity platform. Breadth was defined as the fraction of unique TCRs that were SARS-CoV-2-associated. Depth was defined as the fraction of total T cells that were SARS-CoV-2-associated. Using the MIRA data, each spike-specific TCR was mapped to the spike region that the TCR reacts to and placed in a CD4 or CD8 class. Log10-transformed breadth and depth values were compared by one-way ANOVA with Sidak's multiple comparisons tests. The table comes from immuneACCESS by way of TCRdb, which keeps in-frame sequences with V and J called. Part of the clones is missing from these tables; in studies checked, under half for an unresolved V gene and the rest for unknown reasons. The DNA gave D and trimming, while V, J and clone size come from that table. The sample table lists approximately 130,000 clones, nearly 90% of them with a count of one. The ten largest make up approximately 9.8% of the sample.

About this clone: Its target antigen remains unknown. No much larger clonotype is one base removed from it; base qualities were not supplied.

Specimen: peripheral blood, collected 28 days after the second AZD1222 dose. The sequence is built from TRBV7-3 and TRBJ1-6, with no confident D gene call. This sequence originates from an adult who received the AZD1222 COVID-19 vaccine. The sequenced DNA is TGTGCCAGCAGGGAGGGATTATCTAGTTCACCCCTCCACTTT. It specifies CASREGLSSSPLHF.